This entry lists 7 T cell receptor beta chains sequenced from one sample in a study of cytomegalovirus exposure and HLA in healthy donors. 60 Vbeta and 13 Jbeta primers were used in PCR. Measured with immunoSEQ multiplex PCR; TCRdb has only the in-frame clones, and not every one. The sample holds about 240,000 clones, approximately 82% seen once. Specimen: PBMCs. Receptors were obtained from a woman aged 60-75 years in good health and CMV-seropositive.

The V and J genes are TRBV4-1 and TRBJ1-6; 9 nucleotides line up with TRBD1. CDR1 is MGHRA and CDR2 is YSYEKL in the germline V gene. V trimming: 5 bases; J trimming: 9 bases; junction bases outside the gene matches: 11. This CDR3 region has 16 residues. CDR3 amino acids: CASSKLLGQGGSPLHF. The CDR3 DNA follows: TGCGCCAGCAGCAAACTTCTGGGACAGGGCGGTTCACCCCTCCACTTT.

V and J are TRBV5-4 and TRBJ2-1, with TRBD1 matching 9 bases. This CDR3 region has 15 residues. Trimming removed 5 bases from V and 6 bases from J; junction bases left unmatched: 9. CDR1 is SGHNT, CDR2 YYREEE, per germline (reference sequence). The CDR3 DNA is TGTGCCAGCAGTTTACCGGGACAGGGTGCCAATGAGCAGTTCTTC. It codes for CASSLPGQGANEQFF.

The chain links TRBV18 to TRBJ2-2; D is unresolved. The ends were cut back, 2 bases at V and 6 bases at J, with 7 bases in the middle. Germline CDR1 and CDR2: KGHSH and LQKENI. The CDR3 spans 13 residues. CDR3 nucleotide sequence: TGTGCCAGCTCACCATCTATATCCGGGGAGCTGTTTTTT. Protein sequence: CASSPSISGELFF.

V and J are TRBV5-1 and TRBJ2-7, with D maybe TRBD1 (5 bases). V dropped 4 bases and J dropped 4 bases, with 15 bases sitting between them. Germline loops: CDR1 SGHRS, CDR2 YFSETQ. The CDR3 has 14 residues. As DNA, the CDR3 is TGCGCCAGCAGCCTAGAACAGGTTAGGTACGAGCAGTACTTC. This sequence encodes CASSLEQVRYEQYF.

This clone was seen only once. Other DNA sequences in the sample encode the same CDR3. The CDR3 region has the DNA TGTGCCAGCAGCTTGACTTCTGGAAACACCATATATTTT. As protein: CASSLTSGNTIYF. This chain links TRBV7-9 with TRBJ1-3, with D hard to call. V shed 3 bases and J shed 1 base, with 4 bases lying between them. The CDR3 length is 13 residues. Germline CDR1 reads SEHNR; CDR2 reads FQNEAQ (reference sequence). Together with reference TRBV7-9 and TRBJ1-3, the CDR3 gives the full variable domain: DTGVSQNPRHKITKRGQNVTFRCDPISEHNRLYWYRQTLGQGPEFLTYFQNEAQLEKSRLLSDRFSAERPKGSFSTLEIQRTEQGDSAMYLCASSLTSGNTIYFGEGSWLTVV.

The chain recombines TRBV7-9 with TRBJ2-1, with TRBD2 identical over 10 bases. The V gene end was trimmed by 5 bases and the J gene end by 8 bases; junction bases not matched to a gene: 21. CDR3 length: 19 amino acids. The germline gives CDR1 SEHNR, CDR2 FQNEAQ (reference sequence). CDR3 DNA: TGTGCCAGCAGCGTAAACTATTTCACTCGAGCGGGAGGGCGAGATGAGCAGTTCTTC. The encoded protein is CASSVNYFTRAGGRDEQFF.

Written as DNA, the CDR3 is TGTGCCAGCAGCTTACCCGGGACTAGCGGCTACGAGCAGTACTTC. Residues: CASSLPGTSGYEQYF. This chain connects TRBV5-6 to TRBJ2-7, with 11 bases identical to TRBD2. Germline loops: CDR1 SGHDT, CDR2 YYEEEE. The length of the CDR3 is 15 residues. V dropped 2 bases and J dropped 3; count of bases not matched to a gene: 4.